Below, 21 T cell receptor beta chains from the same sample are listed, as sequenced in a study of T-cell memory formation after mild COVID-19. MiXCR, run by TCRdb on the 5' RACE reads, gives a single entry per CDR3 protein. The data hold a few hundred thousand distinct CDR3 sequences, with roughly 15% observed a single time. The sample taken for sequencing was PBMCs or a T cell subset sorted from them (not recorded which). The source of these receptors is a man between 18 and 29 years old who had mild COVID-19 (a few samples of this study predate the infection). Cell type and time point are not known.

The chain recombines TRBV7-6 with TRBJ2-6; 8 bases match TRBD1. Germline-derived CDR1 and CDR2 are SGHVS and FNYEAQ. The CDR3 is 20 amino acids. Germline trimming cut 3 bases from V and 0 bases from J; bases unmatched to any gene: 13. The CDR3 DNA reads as TGTGCCAGCAGCTTTCTTTTAGATCAGGGGGCTCCCTCTGGGGCCAACGTCCTGACTTTC. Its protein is CASSFLLDQGAPSGANVLTF.

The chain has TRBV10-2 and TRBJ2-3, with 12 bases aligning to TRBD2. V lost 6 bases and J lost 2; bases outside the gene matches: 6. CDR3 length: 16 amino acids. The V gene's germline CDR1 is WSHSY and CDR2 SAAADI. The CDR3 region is CASRLAGGPPTDTQYF. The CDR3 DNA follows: TGCGCCAGCAGACTAGCGGGGGGCCCCCCCACAGATACGCAGTATTTT.

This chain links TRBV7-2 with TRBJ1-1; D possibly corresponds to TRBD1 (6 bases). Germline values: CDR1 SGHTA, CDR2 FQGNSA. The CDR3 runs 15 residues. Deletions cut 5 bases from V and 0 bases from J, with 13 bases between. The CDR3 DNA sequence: TGTGCCAGCAGCCAATTCAAGGGGGTGAACACTGAAGCTTTCTTT. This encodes CASSQFKGVNTEAFF.

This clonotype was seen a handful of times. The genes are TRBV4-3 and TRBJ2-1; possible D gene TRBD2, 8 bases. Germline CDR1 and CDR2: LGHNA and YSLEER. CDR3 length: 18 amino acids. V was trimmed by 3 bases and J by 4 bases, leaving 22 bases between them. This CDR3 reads CASSQKPGTAGVYNEQFF. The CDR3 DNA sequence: TGCGCCAGCAGCCAGAAACCGGGGACAGCGGGGGTTTACAATGAGCAGTTCTTC.

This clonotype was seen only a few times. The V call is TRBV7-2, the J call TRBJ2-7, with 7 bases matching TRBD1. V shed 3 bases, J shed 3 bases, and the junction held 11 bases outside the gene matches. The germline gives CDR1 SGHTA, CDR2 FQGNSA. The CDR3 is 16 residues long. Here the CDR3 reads CASSLGTGVRGYEQYF. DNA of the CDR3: TGTGCCAGCAGCTTGGGTACAGGGGTGAGGGGCTACGAGCAGTACTTC.

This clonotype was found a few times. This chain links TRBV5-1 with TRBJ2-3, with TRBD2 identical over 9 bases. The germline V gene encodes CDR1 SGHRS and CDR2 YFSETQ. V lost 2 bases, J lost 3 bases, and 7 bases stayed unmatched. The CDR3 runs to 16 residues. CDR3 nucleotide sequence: TGCGCCAGCAGCTTCGTGACTAGCGGCTTTACAGATACGCAGTATTTT. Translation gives CASSFVTSGFTDTQYF.

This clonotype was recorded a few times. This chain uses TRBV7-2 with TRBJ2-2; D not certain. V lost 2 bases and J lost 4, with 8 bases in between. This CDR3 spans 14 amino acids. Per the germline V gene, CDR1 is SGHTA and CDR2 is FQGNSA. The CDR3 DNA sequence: TGTGCCAGCAGCTTACCCAGCCTCACCGGGGAGCTGTTTTTT. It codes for CASSLPSLTGELFF.

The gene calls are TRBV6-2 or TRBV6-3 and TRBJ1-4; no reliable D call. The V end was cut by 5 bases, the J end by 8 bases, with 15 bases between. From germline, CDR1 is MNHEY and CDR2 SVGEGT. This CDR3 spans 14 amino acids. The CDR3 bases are TGTGCCAGCAGTCCGAGGAGGATCGGAGAAAAACTGTTTTTT. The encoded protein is CASSPRRIGEKLFF.

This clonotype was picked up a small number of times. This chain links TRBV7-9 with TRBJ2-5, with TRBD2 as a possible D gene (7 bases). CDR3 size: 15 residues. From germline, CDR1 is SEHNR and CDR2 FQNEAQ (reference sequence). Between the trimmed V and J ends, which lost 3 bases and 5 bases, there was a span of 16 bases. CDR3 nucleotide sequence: TGTGCCAGCAGCTTTTATCGGGGGGCGGCGGAGACCCAGTACTTC. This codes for CASSFYRGAAETQYF.

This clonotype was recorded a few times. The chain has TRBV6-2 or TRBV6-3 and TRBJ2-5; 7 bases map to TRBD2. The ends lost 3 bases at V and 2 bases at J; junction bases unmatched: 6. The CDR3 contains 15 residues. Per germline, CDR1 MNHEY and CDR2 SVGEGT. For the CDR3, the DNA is TGTGCCAGCAGTTATGGGGGGGAGCCACAAGAGACCCAGTACTTC. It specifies CASSYGGEPQETQYF.

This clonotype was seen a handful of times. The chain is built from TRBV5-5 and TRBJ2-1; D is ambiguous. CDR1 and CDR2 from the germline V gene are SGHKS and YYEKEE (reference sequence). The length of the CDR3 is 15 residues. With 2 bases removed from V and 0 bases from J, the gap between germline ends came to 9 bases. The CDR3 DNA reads TGTGCCAGCAGCTTCTCGCGAGGCTCCTACAATGAGCAGTTCTTC. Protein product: CASSFSRGSYNEQFF.

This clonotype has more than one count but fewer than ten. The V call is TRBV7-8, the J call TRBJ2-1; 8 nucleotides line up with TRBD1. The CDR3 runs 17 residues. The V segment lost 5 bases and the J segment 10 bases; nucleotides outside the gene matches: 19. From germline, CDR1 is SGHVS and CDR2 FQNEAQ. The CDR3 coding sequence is TGTGCCAGCAGCATCGAAACCAGGGGGCGCTGGCGGGAAGAGCAGTTCTTC. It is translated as CASSIETRGRWREEQFF.

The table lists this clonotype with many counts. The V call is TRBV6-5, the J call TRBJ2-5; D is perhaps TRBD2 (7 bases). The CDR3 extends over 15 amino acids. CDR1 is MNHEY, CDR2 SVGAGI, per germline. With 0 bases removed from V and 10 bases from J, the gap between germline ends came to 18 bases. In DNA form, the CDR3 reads TGTGCCAGCAGTTACTCAATCGGGGGCAGGGAGGGCCAGTACTTC. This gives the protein CASSYSIGGREGQYF.

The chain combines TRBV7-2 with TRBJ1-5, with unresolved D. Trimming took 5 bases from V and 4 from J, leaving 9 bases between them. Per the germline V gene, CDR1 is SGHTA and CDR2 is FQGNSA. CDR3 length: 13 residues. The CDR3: CASSRAYNQPQHF. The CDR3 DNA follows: TGTGCCAGCAGCCGGGCTTATAATCAGCCCCAGCATTTT.

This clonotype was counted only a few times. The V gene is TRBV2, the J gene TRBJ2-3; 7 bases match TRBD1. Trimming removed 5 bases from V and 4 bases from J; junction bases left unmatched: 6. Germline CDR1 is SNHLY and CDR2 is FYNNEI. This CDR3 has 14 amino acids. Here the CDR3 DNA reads TGTGCCAGCAGTTCACAGGGGAGATCAGATACGCAGTATTTT. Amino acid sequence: CASSSQGRSDTQYF.

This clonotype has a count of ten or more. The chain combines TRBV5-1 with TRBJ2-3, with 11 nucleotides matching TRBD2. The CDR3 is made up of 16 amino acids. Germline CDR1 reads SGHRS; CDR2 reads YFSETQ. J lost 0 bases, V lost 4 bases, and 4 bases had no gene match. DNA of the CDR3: TGCGCCAGCAGCCTGAGACTAGCGGGGAGCACAGATACGCAGTATTTT. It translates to CASSLRLAGSTDTQYF.

The CDR3 protein is CASSHERGGKNTEAFF. Here the CDR3 DNA reads TGCGCCAGCAGCCACGAGAGGGGTGGCAAGAACACTGAAGCTTTCTTT. The chain combines TRBV4-1 with TRBJ1-1, with D perhaps matching TRBD1 (5 bases). Trimming cost V 3 bases and J 1 base, with 15 bases left between them. Germline V gives CDR1 MGHRA, CDR2 YSYEKL. The CDR3 consists of 16 residues.

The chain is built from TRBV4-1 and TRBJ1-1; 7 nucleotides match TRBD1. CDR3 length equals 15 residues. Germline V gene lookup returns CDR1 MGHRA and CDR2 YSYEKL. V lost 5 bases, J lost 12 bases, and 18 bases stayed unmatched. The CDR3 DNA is TGCGCCAGCAGCGGCCACCGGGACAGTAATCTGGGTCCTTTCTTT. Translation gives CASSGHRDSNLGPFF.

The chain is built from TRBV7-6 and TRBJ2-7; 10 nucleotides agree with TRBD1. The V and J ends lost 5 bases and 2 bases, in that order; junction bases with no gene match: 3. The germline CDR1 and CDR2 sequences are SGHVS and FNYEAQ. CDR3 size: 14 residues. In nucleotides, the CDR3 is TGTGCCAGCAGCGTGGGACAGGGGCCCTACGAGCAGTACTTC. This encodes CASSVGQGPYEQYF.

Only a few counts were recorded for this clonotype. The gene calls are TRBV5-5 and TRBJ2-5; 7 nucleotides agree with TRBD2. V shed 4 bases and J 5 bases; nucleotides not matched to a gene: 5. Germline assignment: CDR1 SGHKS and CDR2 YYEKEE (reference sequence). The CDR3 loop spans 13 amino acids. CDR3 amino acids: CASSTARGETQYF. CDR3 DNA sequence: TGTGCCAGCAGCACAGCGCGGGGGGAGACCCAGTACTTC.

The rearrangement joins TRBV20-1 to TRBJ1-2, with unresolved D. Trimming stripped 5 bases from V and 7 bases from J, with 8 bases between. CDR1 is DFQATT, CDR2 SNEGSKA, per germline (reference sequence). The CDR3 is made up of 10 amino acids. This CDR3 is CSAFMLGYTF. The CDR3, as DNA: TGCAGTGCTTTCATGCTTGGCTACACCTTC.